The 10 T cell receptor beta chains in this list originate from one sample, sequenced in a study of shared clonotypes between healthy human individuals. Sequenced by immunoSEQ multiplex PCR; TCRdb stores in-frame clones only, minus some. Among over a million clones listed, about 84% were seen once. Source material: memory CD4+ T cells from PBMCs. Subset denoted: CD45RA-negative fraction. The receptors here all came from a man in his late teens or twenties in good health. Some clones in this sample may be carry-over from other donors' samples.

This chain uses TRBV2 with TRBJ1-2; D uncertain. The CDR3 runs to 13 residues. Germline CDR1 SNHLY, CDR2 FYNNEI. V lost 3 bases to trimming and J lost 0 bases, with 5 bases between them. This chain's CDR3 is CASSDGANYGYTF. CDR3 DNA sequence: TGTGCCAGCAGTGACGGAGCTAACTATGGCTACACCTTC.

At least ten counts were recorded for this clone. Other DNA sequences from this sample encode an identical CDR3 as well. The chain recombines TRBV29-1 with TRBJ2-5, with D maybe TRBD1 (6 bases). Trimming left V 2 bases short and J 4 bases short, with 11 bases between. The CDR3 runs 13 residues. Germline V lookup: CDR1 SQVTM, CDR2 ANQGSEA. CDR3 sequence reads: CSVEWGRGETQYF. The CDR3, as DNA: TGCAGCGTTGAATGGGGGCGCGGAGAGACCCAGTACTTC.

V gene TRBV7-2 combines with J gene TRBJ2-7; D is unclear. The germline V and J ends were trimmed by 5 bases and 0 bases, with 11 bases remaining between them. The germline gives CDR1 SGHTA, CDR2 FQGNSA. The CDR3 totals 14 residues. The DNA for the CDR3 is TGTGCCAGCAGCCGAGAGAGTAACTCCTACGAGCAGTACTTC. It encodes CASSRESNSYEQYF. The full variable domain, its missing parts supplied by reference TRBV7-2 and TRBJ2-7, is GAGVSQSPSNKVTEKGKDVELRCDPISGHTALYWYRQSLGQGLEFLIYFQGNSAPDKSGLPSDRFSAERTGGSVSTLTIQRTQQEDSAVYLCASSRESNSYEQYFGPGTRLTVT.

This clone showed up just a few times. The chain links TRBV5-1 to TRBJ1-1; 7 nucleotides agree with TRBD1. CDR3 length equals 17 residues. CDR1 and CDR2 from the germline V gene are SGHRS and YFSETQ. Germline trimming cut 0 bases from V and 1 base from J; bases unmatched to any gene: 9. CDR3 amino acids: CASSLGYGQAWNTEAFF. As DNA, the CDR3 is TGCGCCAGCAGCTTGGGGTACGGACAGGCCTGGAACACTGAAGCTTTCTTT.

J is TRBJ2-7 and V is TRBV7-8; D remains ambiguous. V shed 4 bases and J shed 7 bases, with 8 bases lying between them. CDR3 length: 11 residues. The germline CDR1 and CDR2 sequences are SGHVS and FQNEAQ. This CDR3 is CASSSPVEQYF. The CDR3 DNA is TGTGCCAGCAGCTCCCCTGTTGAGCAGTACTTC.

CDR3 bases: TGTGCCAGCAGCCCCGGTACAGACGGATACAATGAGCAGTTCTTC. Its protein is CASSPGTDGYNEQFF. The chain couples TRBV9 to TRBJ2-1; D remains unclear. In germline, CDR1 is SGDLS, CDR2 YYNGEE. V dropped 4 bases and J dropped 4 bases, with 15 bases sitting between them. The CDR3 covers 15 residues.

The J gene is TRBJ2-7, the V gene TRBV27; 7 bases line up with TRBD1. This CDR3 contains 17 residues. Germline V lookup: CDR1 MNHEY, CDR2 SMNVEV (reference sequence). After removal of 1 base from V and 2 bases from J, the junction contained 11 bases not matched to a gene. For the CDR3, the DNA is TGTGCCAGCAGTTTATACCCCCCGGGACAGACAACCTACGAGCAGTACTTC. Its translation is CASSLYPPGQTTYEQYF.

The V call is TRBV7-2, the J call TRBJ2-1, with 10 positions matching TRBD2. The CDR3 runs to 14 residues. Unmatched junction bases numbered 5, after V lost 8 bases and J lost 4 bases. The V gene's germline CDR1 is SGHTA and CDR2 FQGNSA. The CDR3: CASEEREGYNEQFF. The CDR3 nucleotides read TGTGCCAGCGAAGAGCGGGAGGGATACAATGAGCAGTTCTTC.

This clone has ten or more counts. V is TRBV5-6 and J is TRBJ1-5; a possible D gene is TRBD1 (5 bases). The V gene's germline CDR1 is SGHDT and CDR2 YYEEEE. CDR3 length: 15 amino acids. V was clipped by 5 bases and J by 4 bases, with 16 bases between them. This chain's CDR3 is CASSAAGTGNQPQHF. The CDR3 nucleotides read TGTGCCAGCAGTGCCGCCGGGACGGGGAATCAGCCCCAGCATTTT.

V is TRBV14 and J is TRBJ2-1; 11 nucleotides agree with TRBD2. The CDR3 sequence is 17 residues long. Germline CDR1 SGHDN, CDR2 FVKESK. Germline trimming cut 5 bases from V and 4 bases from J; bases unmatched to any gene: 10. The CDR3 DNA sequence: TGTGCCAGCAGCGCTCTGCCGGGACTAGCGGAGTACAATGAGCAGTTCTTC. This sequence encodes CASSALPGLAEYNEQFF.